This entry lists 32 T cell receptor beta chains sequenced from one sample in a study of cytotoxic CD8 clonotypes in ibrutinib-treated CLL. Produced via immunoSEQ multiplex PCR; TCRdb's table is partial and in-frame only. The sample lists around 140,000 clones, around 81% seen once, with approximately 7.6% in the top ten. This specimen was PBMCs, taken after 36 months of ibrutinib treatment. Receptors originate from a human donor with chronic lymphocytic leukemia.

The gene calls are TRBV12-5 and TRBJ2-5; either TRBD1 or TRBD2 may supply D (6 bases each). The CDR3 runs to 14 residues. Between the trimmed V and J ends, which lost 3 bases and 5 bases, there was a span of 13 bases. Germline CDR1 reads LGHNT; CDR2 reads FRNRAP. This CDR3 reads CASGFGGGRETQYF. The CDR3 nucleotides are TGTGCTAGTGGTTTTGGAGGGGGGAGGGAGACCCAGTACTTC.

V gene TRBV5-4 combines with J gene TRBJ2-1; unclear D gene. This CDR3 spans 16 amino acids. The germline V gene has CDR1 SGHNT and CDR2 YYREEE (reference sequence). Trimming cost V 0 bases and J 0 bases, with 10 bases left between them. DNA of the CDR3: TGTGCCAGCAGCTTGGAGCTCACCCGCTCCTACAATGAGCAGTTCTTC. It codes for CASSLELTRSYNEQFF. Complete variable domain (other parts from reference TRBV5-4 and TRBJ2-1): ETGVTQSPTHLIKTRGQQVTLRCSSQSGHNTVSWYQQALGQGPQFIFQYYREEENGRGNFPPRFSGLQFPNYSSELNVNALELDDSALYLCASSLELTRSYNEQFFGPGTRLTVL.

The CDR3 sequence is CASSPGPFRSGNTIYF. Written as DNA, the CDR3 is TGCGCCAGCAGCCCGGGGCCTTTTCGCTCTGGAAACACCATATATTTT. V and J are TRBV5-1 and TRBJ1-3; tentatively, D is TRBD1 (5 bases). The V gene's germline CDR1 is SGHRS and CDR2 YFSETQ. The CDR3 runs 16 residues. The germline V and J ends were trimmed by 4 bases and 0 bases, with 14 bases remaining between them.

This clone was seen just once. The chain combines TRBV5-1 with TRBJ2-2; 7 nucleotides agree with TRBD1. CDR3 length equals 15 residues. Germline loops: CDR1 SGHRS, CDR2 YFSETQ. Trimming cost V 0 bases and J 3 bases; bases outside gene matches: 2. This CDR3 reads CASSLVTGYTGELFF. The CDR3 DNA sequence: TGCGCCAGCAGCTTGGTGACAGGGTACACCGGGGAGCTGTTTTTT.

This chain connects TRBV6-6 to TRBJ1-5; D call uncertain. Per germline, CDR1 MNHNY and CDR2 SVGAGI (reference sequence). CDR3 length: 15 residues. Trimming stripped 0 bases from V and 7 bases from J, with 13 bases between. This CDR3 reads CASSYSGSLGQPQHF. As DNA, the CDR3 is TGTGCCAGCAGTTACTCCGGGTCACTGGGGCAGCCCCAGCATTTT.

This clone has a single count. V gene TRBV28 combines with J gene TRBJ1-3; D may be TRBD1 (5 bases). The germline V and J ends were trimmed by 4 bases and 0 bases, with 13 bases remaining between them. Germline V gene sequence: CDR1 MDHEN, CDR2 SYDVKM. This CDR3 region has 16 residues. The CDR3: CASSSPGRDSGNTIYF. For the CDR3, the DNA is TGTGCCAGCAGTTCTCCGGGACGTGACTCTGGAAACACCATATATTTT. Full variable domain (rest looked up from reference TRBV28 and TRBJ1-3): DVKVTQSSRYLVKRTGEKVFLECVQDMDHENMFWYRQDPGLGLRLIYFSYDVKMKEKGDIPEGYSVSREKKERFSLILESASTNQTSMYLCASSSPGRDSGNTIYFGEGSWLTVV.

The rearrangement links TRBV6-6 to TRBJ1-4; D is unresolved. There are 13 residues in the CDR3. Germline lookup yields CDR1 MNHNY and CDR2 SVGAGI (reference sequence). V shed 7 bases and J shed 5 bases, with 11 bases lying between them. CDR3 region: CASTARGNEKLFF. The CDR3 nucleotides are TGTGCCAGCACGGCCAGAGGAAATGAAAAACTGTTTTTT.

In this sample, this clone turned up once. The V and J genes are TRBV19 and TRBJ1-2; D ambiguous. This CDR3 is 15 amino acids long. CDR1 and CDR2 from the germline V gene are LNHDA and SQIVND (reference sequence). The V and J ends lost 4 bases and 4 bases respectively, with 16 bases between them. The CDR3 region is CASSRPGRNFYGYTF. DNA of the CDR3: TGTGCCAGTAGTAGGCCGGGCCGCAATTTCTATGGCTACACCTTC.

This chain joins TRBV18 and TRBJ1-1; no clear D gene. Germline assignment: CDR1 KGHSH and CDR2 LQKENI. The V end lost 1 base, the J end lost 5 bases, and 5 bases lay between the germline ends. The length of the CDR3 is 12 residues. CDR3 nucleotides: TGTGCCAGCTCACCACTAGAGACTGAAGCTTTCTTT. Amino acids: CASSPLETEAFF.

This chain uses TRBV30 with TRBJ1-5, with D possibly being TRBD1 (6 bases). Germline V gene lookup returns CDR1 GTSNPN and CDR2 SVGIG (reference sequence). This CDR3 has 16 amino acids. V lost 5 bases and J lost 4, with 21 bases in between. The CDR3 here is CAWGEGDRILNQPQHF. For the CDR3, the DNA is TGTGCCTGGGGAGAGGGGGATAGGATATTAAATCAGCCCCAGCATTTT.

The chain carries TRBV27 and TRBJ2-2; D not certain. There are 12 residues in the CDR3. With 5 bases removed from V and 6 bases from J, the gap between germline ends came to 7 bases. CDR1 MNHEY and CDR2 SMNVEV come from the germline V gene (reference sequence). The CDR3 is CASSDPPGELFF. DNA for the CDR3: TGTGCCAGCAGTGACCCTCCCGGGGAGCTGTTTTTT.

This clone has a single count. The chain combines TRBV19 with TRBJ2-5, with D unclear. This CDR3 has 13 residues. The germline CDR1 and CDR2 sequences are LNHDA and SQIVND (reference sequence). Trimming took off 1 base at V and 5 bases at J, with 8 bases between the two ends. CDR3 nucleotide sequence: TGTGCCAGTAGTATAGGAGCGCGGGAGACCCAGTACTTC. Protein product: CASSIGARETQYF.

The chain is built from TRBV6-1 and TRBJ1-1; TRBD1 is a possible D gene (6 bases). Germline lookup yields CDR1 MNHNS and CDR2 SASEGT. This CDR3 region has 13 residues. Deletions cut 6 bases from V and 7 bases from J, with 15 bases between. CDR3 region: CASSHTGLGEAFF. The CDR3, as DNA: TGTGCCAGCAGCCACACAGGGCTAGGTGAAGCTTTCTTT.

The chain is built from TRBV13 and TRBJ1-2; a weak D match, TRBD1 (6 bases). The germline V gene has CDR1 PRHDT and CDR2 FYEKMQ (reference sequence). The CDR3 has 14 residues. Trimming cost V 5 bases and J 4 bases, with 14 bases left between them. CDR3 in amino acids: CASSQGGGGYGYTF. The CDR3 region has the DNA TGTGCCAGCAGCCAAGGAGGGGGGGGCTATGGCTACACCTTC.

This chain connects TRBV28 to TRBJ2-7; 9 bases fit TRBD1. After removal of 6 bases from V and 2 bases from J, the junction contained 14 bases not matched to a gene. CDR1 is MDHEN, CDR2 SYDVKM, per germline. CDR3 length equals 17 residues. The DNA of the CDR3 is TGTGCCAGCAGCCGTCCGGGACAGGGACTTAGGGCCTACGAGCAGTACTTC. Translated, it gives CASSRPGQGLRAYEQYF.

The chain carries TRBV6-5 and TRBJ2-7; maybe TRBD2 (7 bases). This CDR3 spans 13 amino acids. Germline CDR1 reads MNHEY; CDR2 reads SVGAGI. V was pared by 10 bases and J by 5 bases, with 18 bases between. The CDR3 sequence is CATTRGGYNEQYF. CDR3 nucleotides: TGTGCCACCACGAGGGGGGGGTACAACGAGCAGTACTTC.

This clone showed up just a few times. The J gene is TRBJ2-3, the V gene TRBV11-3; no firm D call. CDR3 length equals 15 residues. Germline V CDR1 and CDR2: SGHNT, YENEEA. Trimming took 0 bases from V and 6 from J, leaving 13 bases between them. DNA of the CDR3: TGTGCCAGCAGCTTAGAACCGATGGCAGCGGATACGCAGTATTTT. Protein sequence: CASSLEPMAADTQYF.

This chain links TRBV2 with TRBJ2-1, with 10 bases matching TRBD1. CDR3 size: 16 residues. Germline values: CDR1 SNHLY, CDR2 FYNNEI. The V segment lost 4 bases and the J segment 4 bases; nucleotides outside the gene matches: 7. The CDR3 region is CASSGQGAASYNEQFF. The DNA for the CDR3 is TGTGCCAGCAGTGGACAGGGGGCCGCTTCATACAATGAGCAGTTCTTC. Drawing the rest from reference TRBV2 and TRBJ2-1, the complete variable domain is EPEVTQTPSHQVTQMGQEVILRCVPISNHLYFYWYRQILGQKVEFLVSFYNNEISEKSEIFDDQFSVERPDGSNFTLKIRSTKLEDSAMYFCASSGQGAASYNEQFFGPGTRLTVL.

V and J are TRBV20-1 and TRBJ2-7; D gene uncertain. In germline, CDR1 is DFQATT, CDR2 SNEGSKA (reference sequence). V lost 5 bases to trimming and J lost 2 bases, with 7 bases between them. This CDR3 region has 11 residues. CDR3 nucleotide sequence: TGCAGTGCTGGGGTAGCCTACGAGCAGTACTTC. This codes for CSAGVAYEQYF.

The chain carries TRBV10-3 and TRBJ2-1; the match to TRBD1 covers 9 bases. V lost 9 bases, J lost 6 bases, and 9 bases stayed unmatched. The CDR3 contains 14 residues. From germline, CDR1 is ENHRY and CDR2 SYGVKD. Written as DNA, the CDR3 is TGTGCCATGGCCCACTTGGACAGGGGCAATGAGCAGTTCTTC. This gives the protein CAMAHLDRGNEQFF.

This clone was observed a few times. CDR3 nucleotides: TGTGCCAGCAGTTTCCTCCTGGGCGGGACAGTACTCTACGAGCAGTACTTC. Protein sequence: CASSFLLGGTVLYEQYF. The chain couples TRBV27 to TRBJ2-7, with D maybe TRBD1 (7 bases). Germline values: CDR1 MNHEY, CDR2 SMNVEV (reference sequence). V was shortened by 3 bases and J by 3 bases, with 21 bases between the two germline ends. The CDR3 has 17 residues.

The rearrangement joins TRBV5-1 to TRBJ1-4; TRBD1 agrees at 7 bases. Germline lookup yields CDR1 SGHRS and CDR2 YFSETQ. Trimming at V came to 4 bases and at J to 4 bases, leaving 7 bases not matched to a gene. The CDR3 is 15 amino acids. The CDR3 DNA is TGCGCCAGCAGCCCCCACAGGGGTATTAATGAAAAACTGTTTTTT. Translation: CASSPHRGINEKLFF.

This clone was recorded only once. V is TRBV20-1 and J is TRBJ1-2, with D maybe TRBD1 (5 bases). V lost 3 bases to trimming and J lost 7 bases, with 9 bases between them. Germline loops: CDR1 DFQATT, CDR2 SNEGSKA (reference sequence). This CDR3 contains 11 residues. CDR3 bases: TGCAGTGCTAGTGGGGGATCTGGCTACACCTTC. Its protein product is CSASGGSGYTF.

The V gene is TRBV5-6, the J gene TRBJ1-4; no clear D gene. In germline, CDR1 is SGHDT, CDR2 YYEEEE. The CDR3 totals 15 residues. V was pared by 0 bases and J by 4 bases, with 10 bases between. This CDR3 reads CASSLGLTLNEKLFF. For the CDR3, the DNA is TGTGCCAGCAGCTTGGGTCTGACCCTTAATGAAAAACTGTTTTTT.

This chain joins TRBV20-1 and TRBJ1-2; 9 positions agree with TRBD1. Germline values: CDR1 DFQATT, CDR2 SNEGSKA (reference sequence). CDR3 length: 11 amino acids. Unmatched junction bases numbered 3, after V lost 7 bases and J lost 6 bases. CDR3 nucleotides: TGCAGTGTCCGGACAGGGGATGGCTACACCTTC. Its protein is CSVRTGDGYTF.

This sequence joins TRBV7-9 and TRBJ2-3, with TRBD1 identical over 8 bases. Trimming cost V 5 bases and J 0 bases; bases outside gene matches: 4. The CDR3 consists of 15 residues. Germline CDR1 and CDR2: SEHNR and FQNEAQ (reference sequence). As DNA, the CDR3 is TGTGCCAGCAGCCCGAGGGACAGGAGCACAGATACGCAGTATTTT. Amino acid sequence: CASSPRDRSTDTQYF. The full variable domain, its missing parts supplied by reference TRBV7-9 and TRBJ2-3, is DTGVSQNPRHKITKRGQNVTFRCDPISEHNRLYWYRQTLGQGPEFLTYFQNEAQLEKSRLLSDRFSAERPKGSFSTLEIQRTEQGDSAMYLCASSPRDRSTDTQYFGPGTRLTVL.

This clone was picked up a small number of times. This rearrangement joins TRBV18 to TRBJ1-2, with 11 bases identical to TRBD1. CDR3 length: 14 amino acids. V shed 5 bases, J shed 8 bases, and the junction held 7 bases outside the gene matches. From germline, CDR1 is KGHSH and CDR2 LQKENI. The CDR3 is CASSGQGATYGYTF. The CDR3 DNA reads TGTGCCAGCTCAGGACAGGGGGCAACGTACGGCTACACCTTC.

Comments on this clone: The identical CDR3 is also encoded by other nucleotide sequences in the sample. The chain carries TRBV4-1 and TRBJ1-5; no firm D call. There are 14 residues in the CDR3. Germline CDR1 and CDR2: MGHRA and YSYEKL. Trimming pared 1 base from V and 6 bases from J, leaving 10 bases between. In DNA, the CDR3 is TGCGCCAGCAGCCAAGTAGGAGGGCGTCAGCCCCAGCATTTT. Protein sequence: CASSQVGGRQPQHF.

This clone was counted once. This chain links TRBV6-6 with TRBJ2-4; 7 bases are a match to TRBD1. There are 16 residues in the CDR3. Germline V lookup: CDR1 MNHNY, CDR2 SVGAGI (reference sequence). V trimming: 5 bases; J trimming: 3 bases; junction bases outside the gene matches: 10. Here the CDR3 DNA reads TGTGCCAGCAGTCAGCCGGGACAGCTAGTCAAAAACATTCAGTACTTC. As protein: CASSQPGQLVKNIQYF.

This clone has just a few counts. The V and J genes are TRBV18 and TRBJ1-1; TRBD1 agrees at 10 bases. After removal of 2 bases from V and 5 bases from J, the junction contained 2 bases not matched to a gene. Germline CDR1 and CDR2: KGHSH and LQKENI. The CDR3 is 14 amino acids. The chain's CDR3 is CASSPGTGVTEAFF. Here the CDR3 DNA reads TGTGCCAGCTCACCAGGGACAGGGGTTACTGAAGCTTTCTTT.

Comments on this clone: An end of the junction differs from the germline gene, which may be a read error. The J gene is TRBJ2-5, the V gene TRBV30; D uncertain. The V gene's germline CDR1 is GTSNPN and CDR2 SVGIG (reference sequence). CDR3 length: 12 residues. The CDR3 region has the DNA TGTGCCTGGAGTATTTCGGACCCCCCTTTGAACTTC. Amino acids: CAWSISDPPLNF.

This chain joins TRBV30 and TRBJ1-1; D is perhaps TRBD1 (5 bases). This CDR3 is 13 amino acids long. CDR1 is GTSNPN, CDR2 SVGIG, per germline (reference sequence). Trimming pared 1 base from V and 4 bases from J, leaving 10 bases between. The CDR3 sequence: CAWSDQGVTEAFF. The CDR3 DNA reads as TGTGCCTGGAGTGACCAGGGAGTCACTGAAGCTTTCTTT.